This record covers a single TCR beta chain. What it recognizes is unknown. As to time point: recipient sample about 28 days before transplant, after cytoreduction. Blood collection times were about day -28 and days 30, 100, 180 posttransplant. This specimen belongs to a study of T cell clonotyping in hematopoietic cell transplantation. As for the study in general: Recipient samples before transplant were obtained post-cytoreduction.

General observations from the study: After transplant, recipient diversity fell while pathologically expanded clonotypes grew through day 180. Graft donor and pretransplant recipient Inverse Simpson Index values predicted broader posttransplant TCR diversity.

Unmatched junction bases numbered 5, after V lost 4 bases and J lost 7 bases. Germline V CDR1 and CDR2: MNHNS, SASEGT. The CDR3 has 14 residues. Generated by immunoSEQ multiplex PCR, the TCRdb table keeps only in-frame clones and is missing some. The sample holds roughly 24,000 clones, 80% to 90% seen once. The sequencing here drew on peripheral blood mononuclear cells, taken before stem cell transplant. The chain has TRBV6-1 and TRBJ1-5; TRBD1 aligns across 9 bases. The sequence derives from a woman aged 55-70 years with acute myeloid leukemia. Some clones in this sample may be carry-over from other donors' samples. CDR3 sequence reads: CASSGDRARQPQHF. The CDR3 DNA sequence: TGTGCCAGCAGTGGGGACAGGGCAAGACAGCCCCAGCATTTT.